This T cell receptor (beta chain) stems from a study of CD8 T cells in ankylosing spondylitis. This clonotype came up a few times. Its antigen is unidentified. This CDR3 comprises 15 residues. V trimming: 6 bases; J trimming: 2 bases; junction bases outside the gene matches: 7. The germline V gene has CDR1 MNHNS and CDR2 SASEGT. Generation of TCR beta libraries employed quantitative 5'-RACE incorporating molecular barcodes. TCRdb fed the 5' RACE reads into MiXCR, producing one record per CDR3 protein. Here the sample spans a few hundred thousand distinct CDR3 sequences, about a fifth being singletons. Regarding the study as a whole: Disease-associated clonotypes exhibited CD8+ identity and were relatively infrequent in peripheral blood. Ankylosing spondylitis blood appeared to carry a characteristic TCR beta motif of roughly eight highly homologous variants.

The sequencing sample was made of blood, either unsorted or a sorted T cell fraction (not recorded which). This sequence was found in a male donor with ankylosing spondylitis. The chain carries TRBV6-1 and TRBJ2-3, with 8 bases fitting TRBD1. CDR3 protein: CASRDRGRVTDTQYF. Here the CDR3 DNA reads TGTGCCAGCAGAGACAGGGGACGGGTCACAGATACGCAGTATTTT.